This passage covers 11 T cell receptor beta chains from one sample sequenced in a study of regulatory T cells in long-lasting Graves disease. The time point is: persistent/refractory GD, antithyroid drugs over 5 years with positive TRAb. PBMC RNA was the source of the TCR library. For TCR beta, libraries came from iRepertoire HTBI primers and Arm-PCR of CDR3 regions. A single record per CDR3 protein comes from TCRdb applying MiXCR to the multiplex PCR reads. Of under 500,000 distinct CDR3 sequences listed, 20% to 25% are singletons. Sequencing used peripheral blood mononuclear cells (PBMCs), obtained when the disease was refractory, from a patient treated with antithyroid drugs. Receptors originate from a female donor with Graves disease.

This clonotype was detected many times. The CDR3 loop is CASRAGTRSPGELFF. CDR3 in DNA: TGTGCCAGCAGGGCCGGGACTAGATCTCCCGGGGAGCTGTTTTTT. This sequence joins TRBV2 and TRBJ2-2, with TRBD2 matching over 8 bases. The germline V gene encodes CDR1 SNHLY and CDR2 FYNNEI. The CDR3 runs to 15 residues. V was pared by 6 bases and J by 6 bases, with 9 bases of the junction left unmatched.

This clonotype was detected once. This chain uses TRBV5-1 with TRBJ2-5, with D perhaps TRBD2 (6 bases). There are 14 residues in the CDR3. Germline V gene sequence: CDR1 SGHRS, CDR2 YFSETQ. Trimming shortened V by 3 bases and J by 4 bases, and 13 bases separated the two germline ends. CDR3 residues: CASSSGLDGETQYF. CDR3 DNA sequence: TGCGCCAGCAGCTCGGGACTTGACGGAGAGACCCAGTACTTC. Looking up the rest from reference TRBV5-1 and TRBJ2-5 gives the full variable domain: KAGVTQTPRYLIKTRGQQVTLSCSPISGHRSVSWYQQTPGQGLQFLFEYFSETQRNKGNFPGRFSGRQFSNSRSEMNVSTLELGDSALYLCASSSGLDGETQYFGPGTRLLVL.

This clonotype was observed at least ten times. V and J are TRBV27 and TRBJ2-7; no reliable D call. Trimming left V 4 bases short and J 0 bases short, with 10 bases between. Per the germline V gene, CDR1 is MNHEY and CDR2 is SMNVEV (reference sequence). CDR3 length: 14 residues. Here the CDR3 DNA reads TGTGCCAGCAGTTCTCTCGAGAGCTCCTACGAGCAGTACTTC. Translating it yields CASSSLESSYEQYF.

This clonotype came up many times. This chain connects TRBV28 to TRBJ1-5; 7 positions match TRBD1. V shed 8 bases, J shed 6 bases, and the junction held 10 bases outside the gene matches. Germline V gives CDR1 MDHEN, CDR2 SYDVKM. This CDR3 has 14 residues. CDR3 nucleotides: TGTGCCAGCGTTCCTGACAGGGTGGGTCAGCCCCAGCATTTT. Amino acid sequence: CASVPDRVGQPQHF.

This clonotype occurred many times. CDR3 coding DNA: TGTGCCAGCAGCGAAGAGCCCGGGGGCAACTATGGCTACACCTTC. It codes for CASSEEPGGNYGYTF. The genes are TRBV11-2 and TRBJ1-2; the D gene is possibly TRBD1 (6 bases). The CDR3 spans 15 residues. Trimming pared 5 bases from V and 2 bases from J, leaving 15 bases between. Germline lookup yields CDR1 SGHAT and CDR2 FQNNGV.

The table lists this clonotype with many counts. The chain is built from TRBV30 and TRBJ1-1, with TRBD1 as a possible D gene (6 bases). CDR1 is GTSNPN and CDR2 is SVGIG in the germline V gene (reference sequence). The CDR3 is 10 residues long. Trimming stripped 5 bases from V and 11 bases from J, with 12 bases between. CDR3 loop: CAWVGTTAFF. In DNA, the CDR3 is TGTGCCTGGGTCGGGACAACCGCTTTCTTT.

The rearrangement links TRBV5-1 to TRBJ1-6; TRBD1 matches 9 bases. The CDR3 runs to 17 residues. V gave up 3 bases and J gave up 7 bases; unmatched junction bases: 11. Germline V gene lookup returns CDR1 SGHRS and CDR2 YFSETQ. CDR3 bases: TGCGCCAGCAGCTCGAGGCCTCCCGGGACAGGGAATTCACCCCTCCACTTT. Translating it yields CASSSRPPGTGNSPLHF.

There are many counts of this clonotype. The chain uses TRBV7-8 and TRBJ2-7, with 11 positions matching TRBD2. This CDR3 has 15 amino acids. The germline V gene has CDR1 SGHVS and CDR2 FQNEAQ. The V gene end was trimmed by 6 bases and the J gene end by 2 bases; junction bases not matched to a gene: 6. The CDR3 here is CASRFGTSGAYEQYF. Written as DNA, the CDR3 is TGTGCCAGCAGGTTTGGGACTAGCGGTGCCTACGAGCAGTACTTC.

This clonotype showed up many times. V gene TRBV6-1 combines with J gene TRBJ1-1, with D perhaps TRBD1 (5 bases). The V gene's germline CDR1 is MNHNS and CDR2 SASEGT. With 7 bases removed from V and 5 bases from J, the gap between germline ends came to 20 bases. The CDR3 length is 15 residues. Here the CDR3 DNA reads TGTGCCAGCACTCTAGCGGGCAGGGTGTATACTGAAGCTTTCTTT. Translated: CASTLAGRVYTEAFF.

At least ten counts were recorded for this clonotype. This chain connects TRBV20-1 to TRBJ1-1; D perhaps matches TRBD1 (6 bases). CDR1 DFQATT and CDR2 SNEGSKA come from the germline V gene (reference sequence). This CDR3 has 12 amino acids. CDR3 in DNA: TGCAGGATACCGGGACACACTCAAAGAGCTTTCTTT. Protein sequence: CRIPGHTQRAFF.

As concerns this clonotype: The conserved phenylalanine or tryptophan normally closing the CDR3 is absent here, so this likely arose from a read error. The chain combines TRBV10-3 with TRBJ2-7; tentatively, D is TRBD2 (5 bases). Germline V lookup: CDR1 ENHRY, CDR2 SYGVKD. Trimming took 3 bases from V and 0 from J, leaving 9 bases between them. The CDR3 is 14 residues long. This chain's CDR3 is CAISDQRNSYEQYL. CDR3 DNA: TGTGCCATCAGTGACCAGCGGAACTCCTACGAGCAGTACCTC.